The present T cell receptor beta chain was sequenced within a study of cytomegalovirus exposure and HLA in healthy donors. Looking at the study overall: From HLA-typed donors, an early data release held about 92 million unique TCRs.

With regard to this clone: The antigen is not known.

Overall study results and limits: In a later analysis, TCR beta V- and J-gene trimming was associated with a missense DCLRE1C variant. Within the data, a cluster of highly shared sequence variants was likely a sequencing artifact. Using a false discovery rate of 0.05, a later analysis showed that 16,951 TCR beta sequences were associated with HLA alleles.

Trimming took off 8 bases at V and 3 bases at J, with 11 bases between the two ends. This CDR3 is 14 amino acids long. CDR1 is SNHLY and CDR2 is FYNNEI in the germline V gene. The PCR had 60 Vbeta and 13 Jbeta primers. TCRdb's table, derived via immunoSEQ multiplex PCR, lists solely in-frame clones and lacks some. The repertoire consists of more than 85,000 clones, with around 68% occurring once and the leading ten covering 1.2%. The sequencing sample was made of PBMCs. The chain combines TRBV2 with TRBJ1-6; D is uncertain. The TCR was taken from a female donor in good health and CMV-seronegative. CDR3 residues: CASRRNYYNSPLHF. In DNA form, the CDR3 reads TGTGCCAGCCGCCGGAACTACTATAATTCACCCCTCCACTTT.